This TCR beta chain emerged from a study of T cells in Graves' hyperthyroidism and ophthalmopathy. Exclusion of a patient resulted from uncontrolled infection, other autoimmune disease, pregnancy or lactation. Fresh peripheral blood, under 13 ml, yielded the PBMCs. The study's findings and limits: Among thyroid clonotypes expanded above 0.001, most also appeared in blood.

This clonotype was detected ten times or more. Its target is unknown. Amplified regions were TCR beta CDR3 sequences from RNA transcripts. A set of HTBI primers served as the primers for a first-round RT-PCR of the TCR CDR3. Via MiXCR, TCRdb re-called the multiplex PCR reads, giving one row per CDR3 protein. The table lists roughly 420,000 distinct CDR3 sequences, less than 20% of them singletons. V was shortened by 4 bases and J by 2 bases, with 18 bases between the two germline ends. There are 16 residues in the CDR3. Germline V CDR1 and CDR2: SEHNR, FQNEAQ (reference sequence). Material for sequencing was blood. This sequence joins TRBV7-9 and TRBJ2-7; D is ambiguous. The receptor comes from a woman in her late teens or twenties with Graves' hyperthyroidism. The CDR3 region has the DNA TGTGCCAGCAGCTCCGACTCAACGACACCTACCTACGAGCAGTACTTC. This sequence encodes CASSSDSTTPTYEQYF.